This TCR beta chain originates from a study of T cells in Graves' hyperthyroidism and ophthalmopathy. Amplification yielded TCR beta CDR3 regions, with RNA transcripts as the source. RT-PCR in the first round (using the HTBI primer set) targeted the TCR CDR3. MiXCR, run by TCRdb on the multiplex PCR reads, gives a single entry per CDR3 protein. The sample records hundreds of thousands of distinct CDR3 sequences, roughly 20% being singletons. Germline V gene sequence: CDR1 SGHTA, CDR2 FQGNSA. Trimming took 5 bases from V and 3 from J; bases not matched to a gene: 6. The CDR3 is 15 residues long. Investigators excluded patients with uncontrolled infection, other autoimmune disease, pregnancy or lactation. Diagnoses used clinical symptoms, serum thyroxine and TRAb, thyroid ultrasound and orbital computed tomography.

This chain joins TRBV7-2 and TRBJ2-1, with 8 positions matching TRBD2. The TCR was taken from a woman aged 50 to 65 with Graves' hyperthyroidism that later progressed to Graves' ophthalmopathy. The source material was blood. For the CDR3, the DNA is TGTGCCAGCAGCCTATGGGCGGGGGGCTACAATGAGCAGTTCTTC. Translation gives CASSLWAGGYNEQFF.